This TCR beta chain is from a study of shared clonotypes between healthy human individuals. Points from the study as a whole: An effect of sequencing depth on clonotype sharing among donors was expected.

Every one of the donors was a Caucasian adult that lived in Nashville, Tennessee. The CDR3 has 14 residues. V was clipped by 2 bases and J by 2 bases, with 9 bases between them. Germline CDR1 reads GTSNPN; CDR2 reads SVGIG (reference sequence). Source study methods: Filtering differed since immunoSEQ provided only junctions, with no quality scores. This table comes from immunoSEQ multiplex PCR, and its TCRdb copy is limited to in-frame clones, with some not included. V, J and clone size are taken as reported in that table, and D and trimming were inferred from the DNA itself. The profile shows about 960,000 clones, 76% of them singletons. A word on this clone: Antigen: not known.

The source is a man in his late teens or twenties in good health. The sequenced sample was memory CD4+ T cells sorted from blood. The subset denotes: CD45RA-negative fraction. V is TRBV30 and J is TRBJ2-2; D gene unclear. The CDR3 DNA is TGTGCCTGGAGTTTCCGTGCAAACACCGGGGAGCTGTTTTTT. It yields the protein CAWSFRANTGELFF.